The 11 T cell receptor beta chains given below trace back to one sample, sequenced in a study of blood T cell repertoires in COVID-19. The method was immunoSEQ multiplex PCR; TCRdb's version includes in-frame clones alone and lacks a portion of them. The profile shows over 100,000 clones, approximately 89% of them singletons. The sample comprised peripheral blood. The origin of the receptors is a man aged 40-50 years with acute or convalescent COVID-19.

The chain has TRBV29-1 and TRBJ1-2; 9 bases agree with TRBD1. This CDR3 contains 13 residues. The V and J ends lost 7 bases and 4 bases, in that order; junction bases with no gene match: 7. Germline V lookup: CDR1 SQVTM, CDR2 ANQGSEA. The DNA for the CDR3 is TGCAGCGCTGTCGGGACAGGGATCTATGGCTACACCTTC. It encodes CSAVGTGIYGYTF.

This chain links TRBV7-2 with TRBJ1-6; no clear D. The CDR3 loop spans 15 amino acids. Per the germline V gene, CDR1 is SGHTA and CDR2 is FQGNSA. Trimming cost V 4 bases and J 8 bases, with 15 bases left between them. In DNA form, the CDR3 reads TGTGCCAGCAGCTCCACAACAAGTTTTCATTCACCCCTCCACTTT. Translation gives CASSSTTSFHSPLHF.

The chain is built from TRBV5-4 and TRBJ2-5, with 14 bases aligning to TRBD2. The CDR3 covers 16 residues. The germline gives CDR1 SGHNT, CDR2 YYREEE (reference sequence). J was trimmed by 1 base and V by 4 bases; bases with no gene match: 3. CDR3 residues: CASSKGLAGGQETQYF. Here the CDR3 DNA reads TGTGCCAGCAGCAAAGGACTAGCGGGAGGCCAAGAGACCCAGTACTTC.

The chain joins TRBV3-1 (or the pseudogene TRBV3-2) to TRBJ2-1; 10 bases map to TRBD2. The CDR3 has 16 amino acids. J was trimmed by 7 bases and V by 0 bases; bases with no gene match: 6. CDR1 is LGHDT and CDR2 is YNNKEL in the germline V gene (reference sequence). CDR3 sequence reads: CASSQEGLAGVNEQFF. In DNA, the CDR3 is TGTGCCAGCAGCCAAGAAGGCCTAGCGGGAGTGAATGAGCAGTTCTTC.

V and J are TRBV19 and TRBJ2-1; 8 nucleotides align to TRBD1. The CDR3 spans 17 residues. Looked up from germline, CDR1 is LNHDA and CDR2 is SQIVND (reference sequence). Trimming removed 3 bases from V and 7 bases from J; junction bases left unmatched: 14. The CDR3 bases are TGTGCCAGTAGTATCTTAAGGACAGGGACTTTTGGGAATGAGCAGTTCTTC. Its protein is CASSILRTGTFGNEQFF.

This clone was observed a few times. The genes are TRBV30 and TRBJ1-4, with D perhaps matching TRBD1 (5 bases). There are 14 residues in the CDR3. The germline V gene encodes CDR1 GTSNPN and CDR2 SVGIG (reference sequence). Trimming pared 2 bases from V and 11 bases from J, leaving 18 bases between. The CDR3 DNA reads as TGTGCCTGGAGTCTGGGGGGAATCTCTGAGAAACTGTTTTTT. Protein sequence: CAWSLGGISEKLFF.

The chain uses TRBV19 and TRBJ1-1, with no clear D. Germline CDR1 LNHDA, CDR2 SQIVND (reference sequence). The CDR3 covers 14 residues. Between the trimmed V and J ends, which lost 1 base and 1 base, there was a span of 7 bases. CDR3 coding DNA: TGTGCCAGTAGTATAGGGAGGGAGAACACTGAAGCTTTCTTT. This sequence encodes CASSIGRENTEAFF. Variable domain in full (rest from reference TRBV19 and TRBJ1-1): DGGITQSPKYLFRKEGQNVTLSCEQNLNHDAMYWYRQDPGQGLRLIYYSQIVNDFQKGDIAEGYSVSREKKESFPLTVTSAQKNPTAFYLCASSIGRENTEAFFGQGTRLTVV.

The chain couples TRBV5-4 to TRBJ1-1, with 7 bases that match TRBD1. With V trimmed by 5 bases and J by 4 bases, 11 bases remained unmatched. The germline CDR1 and CDR2 sequences are SGHNT and YYREEE (reference sequence). The CDR3 extends over 15 amino acids. In DNA, the CDR3 is TGTGCCAGCAGGAAGGGGACAGATTTAACCACTGAAGCTTTCTTT. This sequence encodes CASRKGTDLTTEAFF.

The CDR3 nucleotides are TGTGCCAGCAGCTTGGTCGGGGGAGGGGCCGCCTACGAGCAGTACTTC. Its translation is CASSLVGGGAAYEQYF. The chain joins TRBV5-6 to TRBJ2-7, with 7 bases fitting TRBD2. Trimming cost V 0 bases and J 2 bases; bases outside gene matches: 8. The CDR3 consists of 16 residues. Germline assignment: CDR1 SGHDT and CDR2 YYEEEE. The full variable domain, with the rest looked up from reference TRBV5-6 and TRBJ2-7, is DAGVTQSPTHLIKTRGQQVTLRCSPKSGHDTVSWYQQALGQGPQFIFQYYEEEERQRGNFPDRFSGHQFPNYSSELNVNALLLGDSALYLCASSLVGGGAAYEQYFGPGTRLTVT.

The chain couples TRBV27 to TRBJ1-2; 9 nucleotides agree with TRBD1. Germline CDR1 and CDR2: MNHEY and SMNVEV (reference sequence). The V and J ends lost 5 bases and 7 bases, in that order; junction bases with no gene match: 5. CDR3 length equals 13 residues. CDR3 DNA: TGTGCCAGCAGTGTGACAGGGGGATTTGGCTACACCTTC. Encoded protein: CASSVTGGFGYTF.

J is TRBJ1-1 and V is TRBV19; a weak D match, TRBD1 (5 bases). Trimming stripped 1 base from V and 10 bases from J, with 13 bases between. Looked up from germline, CDR1 is LNHDA and CDR2 is SQIVND (reference sequence). This CDR3 spans 13 amino acids. This chain's CDR3 is CASSIVSVQGAFF. The CDR3 DNA reads as TGTGCCAGTAGTATAGTTTCCGTGCAGGGAGCTTTCTTT.